This T cell receptor (beta chain) came from a study of T cell responses to AZD1222 COVID-19 vaccine. Study-wide points: Only 5 or 6 people who got AZD1222 tested seropositive at baseline. Targets within unmutated variant regions were reportedly found for nearly half of spike-specific TCRs. None of the repertoires were sampled until the peak T cell response had passed. Spike-wide coverage was observed for vaccine-associated CD4 TCRs, with dominant responses at 160-218 and 743-854.

Here immunoSEQ multiplex PCR was the method, and the copy in TCRdb shows in-frame clones only, minus some. Among over 100,000 clones, 75% to 90% were seen once, and the ten largest hold approximately 3.3%. A word on this clone: Its specificity is unknown.

This clonotype originated in an adult in good health. Source: peripheral blood, taken on day 0 of AZD1222 vaccination.

The CDR3 nucleotides read TGTGCCAGCAGCTTAGCGACAGGGAGTAATTCACCCCTCCACTTT. Protein sequence: CASSLATGSNSPLHF. This chain uses TRBV7-2 with TRBJ1-6; 7 bases match TRBD1. Germline CDR1 SGHTA, CDR2 FQGNSA. Unmatched junction bases numbered 2, after V lost 0 bases and J lost 6 bases. The CDR3 runs 15 residues.